This T cell receptor (beta chain) was documented in a study of spatial heterogeneity in lung cancer. This clonotype came up many times. Every TCR cDNA molecule bore its own unique molecular identifier. Each CDR3 protein gets one entry after TCRdb re-called the 5' RACE reads with MiXCR. The table lists about 45,000 distinct CDR3 sequences, around 21% of them singletons. Time point specified: blood at routine non-recurrence follow-up after resection. Sequencing was performed on whole RNA extracted from tumor and nontumor lung tissue, or from frozen PBMC, and the material was left unsorted. Trimming removed 4 bases at V and 0 bases at J, with 17 bases between. The CDR3 has 17 residues. In germline, CDR1 is SGHRS, CDR2 YFSETQ.

The chain recombines TRBV5-1 with TRBJ2-1, with D possibly matching TRBD1 (5 bases). The origin of this receptor is a female donor with early-stage non-small cell lung cancer. The sample was PBMCs, taken at follow-up. The chain's CDR3 is CASSPRTHLSSYNEQFF. The CDR3 DNA reads as TGCGCCAGCAGCCCGAGGACACACCTCAGCTCCTACAATGAGCAGTTCTTC.